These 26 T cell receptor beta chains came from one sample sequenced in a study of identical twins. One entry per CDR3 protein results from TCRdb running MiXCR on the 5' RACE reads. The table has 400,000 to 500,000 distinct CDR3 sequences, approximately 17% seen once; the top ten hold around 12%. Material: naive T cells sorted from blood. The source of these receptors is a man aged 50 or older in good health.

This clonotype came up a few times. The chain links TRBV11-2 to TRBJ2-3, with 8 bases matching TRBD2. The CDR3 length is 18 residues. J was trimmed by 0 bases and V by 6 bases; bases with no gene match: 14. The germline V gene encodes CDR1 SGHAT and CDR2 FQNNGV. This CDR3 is CASRTQTSGGFSTDTQYF. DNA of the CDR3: TGTGCCAGCAGGACACAAACTAGCGGAGGATTTAGCACAGATACGCAGTATTTT.

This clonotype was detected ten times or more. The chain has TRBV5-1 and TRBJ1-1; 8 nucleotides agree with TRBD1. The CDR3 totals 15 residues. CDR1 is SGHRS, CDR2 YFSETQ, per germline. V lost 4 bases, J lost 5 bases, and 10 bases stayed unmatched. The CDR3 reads CASSPTTGGRTEAFF. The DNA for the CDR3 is TGCGCCAGCAGCCCTACAACAGGGGGTCGGACTGAAGCTTTCTTT.

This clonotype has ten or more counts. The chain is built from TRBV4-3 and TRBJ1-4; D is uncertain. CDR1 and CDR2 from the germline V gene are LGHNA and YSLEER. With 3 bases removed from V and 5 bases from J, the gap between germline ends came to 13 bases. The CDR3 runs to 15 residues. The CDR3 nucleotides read TGCGCCAGCAGCCAGGTTGTTCGGGCAAATGAAAAACTGTTTTTT. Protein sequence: CASSQVVRANEKLFF.

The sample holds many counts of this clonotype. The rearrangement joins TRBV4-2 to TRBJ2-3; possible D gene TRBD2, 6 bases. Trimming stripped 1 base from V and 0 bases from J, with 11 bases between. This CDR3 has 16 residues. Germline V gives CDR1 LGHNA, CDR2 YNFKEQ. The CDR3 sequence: CASSQAVAASTDTQYF. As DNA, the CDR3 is TGTGCCAGCAGCCAAGCGGTAGCGGCTAGCACAGATACGCAGTATTTT.

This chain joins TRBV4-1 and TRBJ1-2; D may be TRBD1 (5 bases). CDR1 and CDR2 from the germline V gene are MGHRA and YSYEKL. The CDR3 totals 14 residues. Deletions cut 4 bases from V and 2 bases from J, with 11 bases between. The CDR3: CASSPVDTNYGYTF. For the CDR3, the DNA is TGCGCCAGCAGCCCAGTGGACACCAACTATGGCTACACCTTC.

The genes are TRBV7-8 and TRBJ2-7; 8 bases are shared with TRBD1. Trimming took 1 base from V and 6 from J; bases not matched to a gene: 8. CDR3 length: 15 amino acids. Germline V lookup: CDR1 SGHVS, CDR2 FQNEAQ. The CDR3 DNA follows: TGTGCCAGCAGCTTAGAGGACAGGGTGGATCCCGAGCAGTACTTC. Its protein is CASSLEDRVDPEQYF.

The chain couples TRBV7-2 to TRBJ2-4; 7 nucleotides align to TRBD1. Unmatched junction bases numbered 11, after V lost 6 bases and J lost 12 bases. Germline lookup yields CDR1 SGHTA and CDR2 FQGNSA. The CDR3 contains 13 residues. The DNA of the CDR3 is TGTGCCAGCAGACATCCGACAGGGATCGCTCAGTACTTC. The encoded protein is CASRHPTGIAQYF.

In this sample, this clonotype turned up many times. The CDR3 DNA sequence: TGTGCCAGCAGCTTAGACAGGGGTTTTGACAGAGATACGCAGTATTTT. Its translation is CASSLDRGFDRDTQYF. V is TRBV5-6 and J is TRBJ2-3; 8 nucleotides align to TRBD1. From germline, CDR1 is SGHDT and CDR2 YYEEEE. The CDR3 covers 16 residues. With 2 bases clipped from V and 5 bases from J, the junction kept 10 bases outside the gene matches.

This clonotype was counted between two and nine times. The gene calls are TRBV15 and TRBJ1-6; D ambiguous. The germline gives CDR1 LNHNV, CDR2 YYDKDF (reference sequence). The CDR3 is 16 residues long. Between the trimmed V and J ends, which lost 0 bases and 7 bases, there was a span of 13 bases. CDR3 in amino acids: CATSRDKGGFNSPLHF. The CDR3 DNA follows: TGTGCCACCAGCAGAGATAAGGGAGGTTTCAATTCACCCCTCCACTTT.

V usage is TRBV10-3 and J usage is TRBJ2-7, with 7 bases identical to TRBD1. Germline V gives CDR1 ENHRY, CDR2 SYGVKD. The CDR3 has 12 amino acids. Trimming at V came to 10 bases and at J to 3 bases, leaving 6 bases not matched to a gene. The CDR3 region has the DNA TGTGCCACCGCGACAGGGCTCTACGAGCAGTACTTC. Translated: CATATGLYEQYF.

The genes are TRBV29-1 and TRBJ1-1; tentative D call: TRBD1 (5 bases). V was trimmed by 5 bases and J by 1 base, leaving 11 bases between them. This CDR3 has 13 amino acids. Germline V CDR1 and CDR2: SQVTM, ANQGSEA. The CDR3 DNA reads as TGCAGCGTTCTCGGAAGGGGGAACACTGAAGCTTTCTTT. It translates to CSVLGRGNTEAFF.

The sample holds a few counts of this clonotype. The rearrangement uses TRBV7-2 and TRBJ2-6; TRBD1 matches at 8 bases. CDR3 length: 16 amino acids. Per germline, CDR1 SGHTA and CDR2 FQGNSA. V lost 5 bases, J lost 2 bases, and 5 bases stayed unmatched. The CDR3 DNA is TGTGCCAGCAGCAACCCGGGACAGGCTGGGGCCAACGTCCTGACTTTC. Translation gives CASSNPGQAGANVLTF.

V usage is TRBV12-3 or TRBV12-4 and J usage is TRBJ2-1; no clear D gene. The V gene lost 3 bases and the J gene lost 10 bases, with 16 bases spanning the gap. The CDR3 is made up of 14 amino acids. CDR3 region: CASSFSAARGEQFF. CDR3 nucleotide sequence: TGTGCCAGCAGTTTTTCTGCGGCTCGAGGAGAGCAGTTCTTC.

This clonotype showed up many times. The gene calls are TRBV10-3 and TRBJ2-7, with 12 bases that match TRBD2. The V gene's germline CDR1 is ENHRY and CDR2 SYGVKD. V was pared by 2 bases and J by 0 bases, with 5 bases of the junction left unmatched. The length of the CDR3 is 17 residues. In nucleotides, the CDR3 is TGTGCCATCAGTGAGGGACTAGCGGGGCGACTCTCCTACGAGCAGTACTTC. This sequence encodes CAISEGLAGRLSYEQYF.

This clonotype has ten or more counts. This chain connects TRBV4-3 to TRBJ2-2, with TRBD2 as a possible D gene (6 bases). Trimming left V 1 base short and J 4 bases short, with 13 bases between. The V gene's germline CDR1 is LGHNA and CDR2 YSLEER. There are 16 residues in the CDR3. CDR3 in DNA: TGCGCCAGCAGCCAAGTTTCCGGGGGAGGCACCGGGGAGCTGTTTTTT. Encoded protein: CASSQVSGGGTGELFF.

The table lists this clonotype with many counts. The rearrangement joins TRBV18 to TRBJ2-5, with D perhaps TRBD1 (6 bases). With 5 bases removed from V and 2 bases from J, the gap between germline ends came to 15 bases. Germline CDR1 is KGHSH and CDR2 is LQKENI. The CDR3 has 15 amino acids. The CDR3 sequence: CASSTSTGAQETQYF. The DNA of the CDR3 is TGTGCCAGCTCAACCTCGACAGGAGCTCAAGAGACCCAGTACTTC.

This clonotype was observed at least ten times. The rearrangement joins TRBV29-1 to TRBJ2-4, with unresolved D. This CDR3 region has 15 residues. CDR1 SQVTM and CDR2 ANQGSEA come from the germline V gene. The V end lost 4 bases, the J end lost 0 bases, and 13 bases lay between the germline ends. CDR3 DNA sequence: TGCAGCGTTGTCGATACCGGCCTAGCCAAAAACATTCAGTACTTC. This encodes CSVVDTGLAKNIQYF.

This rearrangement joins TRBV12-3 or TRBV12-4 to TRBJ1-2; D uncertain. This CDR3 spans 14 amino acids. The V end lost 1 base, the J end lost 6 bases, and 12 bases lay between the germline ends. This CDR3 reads CASSLDGVRHGYTF. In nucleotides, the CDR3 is TGTGCCAGCAGTTTAGACGGGGTTCGACATGGCTACACCTTC.

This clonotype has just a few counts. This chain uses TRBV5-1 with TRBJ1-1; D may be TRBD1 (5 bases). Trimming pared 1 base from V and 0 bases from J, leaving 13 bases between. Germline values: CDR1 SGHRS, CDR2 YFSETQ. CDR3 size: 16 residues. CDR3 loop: CASSLTGLGMNTEAFF. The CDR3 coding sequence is TGCGCCAGCAGCTTGACAGGTTTGGGGATGAACACTGAAGCTTTCTTT.

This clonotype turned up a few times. CDR3 nucleotide sequence: TGTGCCAGCAGTTTATCGCTGAGGGGGGGGTATGAGCAGTACTTC. This encodes CASSLSLRGGYEQYF. The V gene is TRBV27, the J gene TRBJ2-7; maybe TRBD2 (7 bases). Deletions cut 0 bases from V and 7 bases from J, with 16 bases between. Germline V gene sequence: CDR1 MNHEY, CDR2 SMNVEV (reference sequence). The CDR3 is made up of 15 amino acids.

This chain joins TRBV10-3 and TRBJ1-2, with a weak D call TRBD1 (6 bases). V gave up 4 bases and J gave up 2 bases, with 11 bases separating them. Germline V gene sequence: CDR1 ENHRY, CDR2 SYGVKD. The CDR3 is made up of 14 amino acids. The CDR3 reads CAISAGHKNYGYTF. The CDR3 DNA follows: TGTGCCATCAGTGCGGGACACAAAAACTATGGCTACACCTTC.

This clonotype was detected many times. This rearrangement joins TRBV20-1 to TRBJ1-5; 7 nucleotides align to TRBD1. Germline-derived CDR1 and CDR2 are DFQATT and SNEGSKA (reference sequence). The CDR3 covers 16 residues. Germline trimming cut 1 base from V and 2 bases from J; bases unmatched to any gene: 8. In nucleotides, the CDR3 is TGCAGTGCTAGAGCTTCCGACAGGGCGGGCAATCAGCCCCAGCATTTT. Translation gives CSARASDRAGNQPQHF.

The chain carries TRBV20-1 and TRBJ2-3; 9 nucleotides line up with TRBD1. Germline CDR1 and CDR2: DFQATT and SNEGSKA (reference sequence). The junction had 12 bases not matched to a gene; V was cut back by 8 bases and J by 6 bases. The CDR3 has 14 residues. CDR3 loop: CSSKPGTGKDTQYF. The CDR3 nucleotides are TGCAGTTCTAAGCCCGGGACAGGGAAGGATACGCAGTATTTT.

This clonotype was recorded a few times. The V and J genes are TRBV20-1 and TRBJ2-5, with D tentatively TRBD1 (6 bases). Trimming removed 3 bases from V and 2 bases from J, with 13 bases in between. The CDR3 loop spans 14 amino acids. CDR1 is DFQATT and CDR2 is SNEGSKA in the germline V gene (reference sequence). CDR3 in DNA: TGCAGTGCTAGGGGTCCCACAGGGCAAGAGACCCAGTACTTC. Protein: CSARGPTGQETQYF.

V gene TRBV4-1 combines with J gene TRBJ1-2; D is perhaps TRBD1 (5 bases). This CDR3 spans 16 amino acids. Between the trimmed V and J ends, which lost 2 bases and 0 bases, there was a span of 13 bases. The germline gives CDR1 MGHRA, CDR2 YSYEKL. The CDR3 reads CASSQFPTATNYGYTF. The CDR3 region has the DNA TGCGCCAGCAGCCAATTCCCGACAGCTACTAACTATGGCTACACCTTC.

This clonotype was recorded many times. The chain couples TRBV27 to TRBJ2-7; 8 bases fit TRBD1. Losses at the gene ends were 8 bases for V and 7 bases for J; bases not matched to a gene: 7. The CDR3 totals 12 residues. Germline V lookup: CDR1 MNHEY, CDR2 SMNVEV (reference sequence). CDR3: CASRQGIEEQYF. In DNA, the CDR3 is TGTGCCAGCCGACAGGGGATTGAGGAGCAGTACTTC.